This T cell receptor (beta chain) derives from a study of cytomegalovirus exposure and HLA in healthy donors (dated by TCRdb to 2015 to 2018). About the full investigation: An earlier analysis of 587 of the donors reported 250 to 300 Gb of sequence data and 117 million unique TCR beta sequences obtained from around 190 million T cells. Five DR-DQ haplotypes were handled as single units for association and clustering because linkage in the cohort was strong. Among about 390 genotyped donors of the cohort, an average of approximately 230,000 unique TCR beta nucleotide sequences were sequenced per donor, 15% to 20% of them non-productive. HLA typing included class I and class II loci at four-digit resolution. Typing coverage differed by locus: A, B, C, DRB1 and DQB1 were typed in roughly 629-630 donors, DQA1 in 500 to 550, DPA1 in 606, and DPB1 in just under 490. The aim of the study was to test whether cataloging public T cell receptors could identify signatures of past pathogen exposure. To decide whether each TCR beta V gene segment behaved as functional or pseudogenic, an earlier analysis of nearly 600 of the donors relied on high-throughput TCR beta sequencing. Alongside the repertoire data, information on donor age, sex, ethnicity and CMV serostatus was compiled. High-throughput TCR immunosequencing, statistical association of individual TCRs with disease status, and machine learning were combined to predict cytomegalovirus infection status. The later analysis used no new phenotypic data to find candidate immune exposures, relying instead on TCR beta sequences and their occurrence across donors. To study patterns of TCR occurrence, a later analysis re-analyzed previously published TCR beta repertoires from 650 to 750 donors and added high-resolution HLA genotyping. A later genetic analysis used genome-wide SNP genotypes for about 55% of the 666 donors, treating that subset as a discovery cohort. All discovery cohort repertoires had been generated using a single sequencing platform. Among the roughly 390 genotyped donors, approximately 82% belonged to the genetic ancestry cluster associated with self-reported Caucasian donors. Approximately 300 gigabases of sequencing data and tens of millions of unique TCR sequences were included in an early release covering 500 to 750 HLA-typed donors. Along with the 666-subject first cohort, a separate validation cohort of over 90 different subjects was used. The T cell repertoires of several hundred subjects were profiled by immunosequencing and related to cytomegalovirus serostatus.

The CDR3 runs 15 residues from the cysteine to the phenylalanine. Here the CDR3 DNA is all that survives: 45 bases in frame from base 1. V is shortened by 2 bases, J by 3 bases, and the region joining them spans 14 bases. CDR1 SGHRS and CDR2 YFSETQ are derived from the germline V gene. In regard to this clone: Its antigen is currently not known. Base qualities are not recorded, but no much larger clone differs from it by a single base.

Library creation used the immunoSEQ multiplex PCR assay. For the multiplex PCR, a mixture combining 60 forward primers for TCR Vbeta segments and 13 reverse primers for TCR Jbeta segments was used. The CDR3 region of rearranged TCR beta genes was amplified from genomic DNA by a multiplex PCR assay. The amplified TCR beta libraries were sequenced on the Illumina HiSeq System as 87-base-pair reads. Processing in the source paper ran as follows. A later analysis tallied around 80 million unique TCR beta chains across the 550 to 850 repertoires, and some 10 million of those chains were shared by two or more donors. A nearest-neighbor algorithm error-corrected the raw reads and collapsed the reads into unique sequences, merging closely related sequences to remove PCR and sequencing errors. V, D and J gene segments were assigned by aligning CDR3 sequences to IMGT reference sequences. Each retained sequence needed at least a six-nucleotide match to both a V gene segment and a J gene segment. A rearrangement counted as productive if the CDR3 had no stop codons and remained in frame with V and J, and every other rearrangement counted as non-productive. CDR3 was defined according to IMGT convention as the region running from the second conserved V-encoded cysteine to the conserved J-encoded phenylalanine. The earlier analysis of about 530 of the donors excluded any sequence lacking an unambiguous match to a single V gene segment. An earlier analysis of some 500 of the donors classified V segments as functional when productive rearrangements were above 56.7% and as segregating when the standard deviation between donors was above 5%. To diagnose cytomegalovirus status from the catalog of TCR beta chain sequences, a statistical classification framework was built. A later analysis assigned V and J genes by comparing TCR nucleotide sequences with IMGT/GENE-DB human TR gene sequences. The TCRdist pipeline was used in a later analysis to assign CDR3 sequences and most-parsimonious VDJ recombination scenarios. In a later analysis, each TCR beta chain was defined by its CDR3 amino acid sequence together with its V-gene family, and reads without a unique V-gene family were excluded. In a later analysis, several hundred highly shared, low-generation-probability nucleotide sequences were removed to address suspected cross-contamination and a sequencing artifact. For each public chain, a later analysis derived a clonal expansion index from normalized ranks of inferred template counts within each repertoire. A later analysis computed generation probabilities with a VDJ recombination model fitted to out-of-frame rearrangements, and checked the results against IGoR. A later analysis scored TCR-TCR, TCR-HLA and TCR-CMV co-occurrence with hypergeometric tests, applying a repertoire-size bias correction to TCR pairs. In a later analysis, false discovery rates were estimated by permuting HLA or CMV assignments 20 times. In a later analysis, co-occurring TCRs were grouped using DBSCAN, and TCRdist sequence similarity was added for clustering within HLA-allele-positive subsets. Repertoires with fewer than 30,000 or more than 120,000 public chains, plus five repertoires with anomalous nucleotide sharing, were excluded from co-occurrence clustering. Held by TCRdb, this immuneACCESS table contains in-frame sequences only and omits some clones. Under half of the omission traces to an unresolved V gene where checked; the cause of the rest is unknown. Clonal size and the V and J genes are those of that table, whereas D and trimming came from the DNA. Across this sample there are roughly 130,000 clones, with around three quarters seen only once. Together, the top ten hold 5% to 5.5% of the sample.

The cohort consisted of 670 or so healthy bone marrow donors. At the time of sampling, all cohort members were nominally healthy, though unrecorded immune exposures were likely present. The donor was CMV seronegative and belonged to the group of 350 or so seronegative cohort members. A peripheral blood sample was collected from each donor, and TCR beta sequencing was performed on peripheral blood mononuclear cells. Genomic DNA extraction from the blood cell samples was performed with the Qiagen DNeasy Blood Extraction Kit. Paper-wide results and their limitations: A cluster of highly shared sequence variants was judged likely to be a technical artifact of the sequencing pipeline. For the cohort, immune exposure information was limited to CMV serostatus. Compared with the approximately 710-donor mean, donors in an Asian-associated ancestry cluster had fewer N-insertions in productive TCRs, according to a later genetic analysis. The classifier was reported to diagnose cytomegalovirus status with high specificity and sensitivity in both the original and validation cohorts. When HLA alleles, especially DR and DQ, strongly co-occurred, attributing TCR associations to individual alleles was difficult. Sequencing depth was assumed to be roughly uniform across donors in the presence/absence analyses, though that assumption may not hold. A further reported finding was that TCR beta sequences accurately predicted the HLA-A and HLA-B alleles for most subjects in the first cohort. In a later analysis, most CMV-associated TCR beta chains were found to appear HLA-restricted, with HLA associations seemingly driven largely by CMV exposure. This cohort had only TCR beta chains sequenced, and the lack of alpha or paired-chain data limited which features could be detected. Linkage disequilibrium might explain the correlated functional status among segregating V segments, but an unknown experimental factor could not be ruled out. Because HLA typing was unavailable for some donors at each locus, only the typed subset was used in association tests. It was suggested by the authors that the approach could potentially be generalized to other disease states and immunological phenotypes. Because counts were too low, 15 to 20 rarely observed V segments, including chromosome 9 orphons, were excluded from the earlier analysis of roughly 580 of the donors. An earlier analysis of some 590 of the donors showed that most TCR beta V segments appeared in productive rearrangements either about 90% or about 30% of the time, which broadly matched IMGT annotations. While some public TCRs were present in many individuals, most TCR sequences turned up only very rarely across donors. A total of 150 or so TCR beta chains were listed by the study as associated with cytomegalovirus. A later analysis found that HLA-associated TCR beta chains were more clonally expanded and had lower generation probabilities than equally common non-associated chains. A later analysis associated about 16,000 TCR beta sequences with specific HLA alleles at a false discovery rate of 0.05. Some IMGT-functional V segments, including TRBV6-2 and TRBV6-3, could not be told apart with the 87-base-pair reads, so those segments were excluded. A later genetic analysis associated a missense DCLRE1C variant with V-gene and J-gene trimming of TCR beta chains, and an independent cohort replicated the association. In vitro tests confirmed that three of the cytomegalovirus-associated TCR beta chains recognize cytomegalovirus antigens. A later analysis reported that several top co-occurrence clusters appeared linked to parvovirus B19, influenza, CMV and Epstein-Barr virus. In a later analysis, the rate of TCR association differed among HLA loci, with DRB1 alleles having the most associated TCRs and HLA-C alleles having the fewest.

Sequenced input: PBMCs. The TCR comes from a man aged 30 to 45 in good health and CMV-seronegative. Recombination linked TRBV5-1 to TRBJ1-2, with TRBD1 as a weak D call on 6 bases. The CDR3: CASSLQSTGYYGYTF. The sequence in DNA is TGCGCCAGCAGCTTACAATCCACAGGGTACTATGGCTACACCTTC.